This T cell receptor (beta chain) comes out of a study of shared clonotypes between healthy human individuals. Study-wide results and caveats: A limitation of the genetic and exposure-history diversity represented arose from few donors. Some clonotypes were shared by all four sorted-subset donors, while others were not shared. The non-shared ones had lower generation probabilities than the shared ones.

The CDR3 contains 15 residues. V gave up 3 bases and J gave up 8 bases, with 19 bases separating them. CDR1 LNHDA and CDR2 SQIVND come from the germline V gene (reference sequence). Method: immunoSEQ multiplex PCR; TCRdb's copy keeps in-frame clones and lacks some. This repertoire shows 550,000 to 850,000 clones, approximately 79% found once; its top ten account for under 2%. A note on this clone: Antigen: not known.

The donors were all Caucasian adults (living in Nashville, Tennessee). From CD4+ cells came CD45RA+ naive and CD45RA-negative memory subsets. The sequence came from a woman aged 30 to 39 in good health. The chain is built from TRBV19 and TRBJ2-5, with D unclear. Specimen: memory CD4+ T cells sorted from blood. Stated subset: CD45RA-negative fraction. CDR3 sequence: CASSIQISDLTTQYF. CDR3 bases: TGTGCCAGTAGTATTCAGATATCTGACCTAACAACCCAGTACTTC.